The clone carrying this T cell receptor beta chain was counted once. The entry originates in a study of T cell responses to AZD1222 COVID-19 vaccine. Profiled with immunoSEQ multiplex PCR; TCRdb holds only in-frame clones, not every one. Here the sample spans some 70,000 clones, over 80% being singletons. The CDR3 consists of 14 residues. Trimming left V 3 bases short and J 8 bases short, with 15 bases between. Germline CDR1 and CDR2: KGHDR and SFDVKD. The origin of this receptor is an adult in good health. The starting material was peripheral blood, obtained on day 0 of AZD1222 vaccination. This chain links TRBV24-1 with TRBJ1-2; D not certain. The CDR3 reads CATSDAAQATGYTF. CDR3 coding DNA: TGTGCCACCAGTGATGCCGCTCAAGCGACAGGCTACACCTTC.